This entry lists 26 T cell receptor beta chains sequenced from one sample in a study of T cell responses to AZD1222 COVID-19 vaccine. Data came from immunoSEQ multiplex PCR; TCRdb stores just in-frame clones and leaves some out. Of about 130,000 clones listed, around 90% were seen once; the top ten hold roughly 5.4%. The sample here was peripheral blood, taken on day 0 of AZD1222 vaccination. These receptors were collected from an adult in good health.

J is TRBJ2-5 and V is TRBV11-3, with D possibly matching TRBD1 (6 bases). This CDR3 region has 14 residues. Trimming took 2 bases from V and 5 from J, leaving 12 bases between them. Germline V gives CDR1 SGHNT, CDR2 YENEEA. DNA for the CDR3: TGTGCCAGCAGCTTAAACACAGGGTTGGAGACCCAGTACTTC. This codes for CASSLNTGLETQYF. Looking up the rest from reference TRBV11-3 and TRBJ2-5 gives the full variable domain: EAGVVQSPRYKIIEKKQPVAFWCNPISGHNTLYWYLQNLGQGPELLIRYENEEAVDDSQLPKDRFSAERLKGVDSTLKIQPAELGDSAVYLCASSLNTGLETQYFGPGTRLLVL.

The chain uses TRBV9 and TRBJ1-2; D not resolved. The CDR3 loop spans 18 amino acids. CDR1 SGDLS and CDR2 YYNGEE come from the germline V gene. The V end lost 4 bases, the J end lost 1 base, and 23 bases lay between the germline ends. The CDR3: CASSFHFRQKNYNYGYTF. The CDR3 DNA sequence: TGTGCCAGCAGCTTCCACTTTCGGCAGAAGAACTATAACTATGGCTACACCTTC.

The chain carries TRBV7-9 and TRBJ1-4; D might be TRBD1 (5 bases). This CDR3 has 16 amino acids. From germline, CDR1 is SEHNR and CDR2 FQNEAQ (reference sequence). V was trimmed by 4 bases and J by 0 bases, leaving 12 bases between them. CDR3 coding DNA: TGTGCCAGCAGCTCTTTTAGGGGTGCAACTAATGAAAAACTGTTTTTT. This sequence encodes CASSSFRGATNEKLFF.

The chain has TRBV2 and TRBJ2-1, with TRBD2 matching 12 bases. The CDR3 covers 15 residues. Looked up from germline, CDR1 is SNHLY and CDR2 is FYNNEI. The J segment lost 6 bases and the V segment lost 6 bases, leaving 6 bases of the junction unmatched. The CDR3 DNA follows: TGTGCCAGCAGCATGACTAGCGGGGGTTCCAATGAGCAGTTCTTC. Its protein is CASSMTSGGSNEQFF.

V is TRBV6-5 and J is TRBJ1-2, with 7 bases lining up with TRBD1. Unmatched junction bases numbered 9, after V lost 0 bases and J lost 5 bases. This CDR3 has 16 amino acids. CDR1 and CDR2 (germline): MNHEY, SVGAGI. The CDR3 loop is CASSYSAGQRFYGYTF. The CDR3 DNA reads as TGTGCCAGCAGTTACTCGGCGGGACAGCGTTTTTATGGCTACACCTTC.

The chain joins TRBV19 to TRBJ2-2; 8 positions agree with TRBD1. This CDR3 spans 14 amino acids. CDR1 is LNHDA and CDR2 is SQIVND in the germline V gene (reference sequence). Losses at the gene ends were 5 bases for V and 5 bases for J; bases not matched to a gene: 4. The CDR3 coding sequence is TGTGCCAGTAGTCGGACAGGGCAGACCGGGGAGCTGTTTTTT. This encodes CASSRTGQTGELFF. The full variable domain, completed using reference TRBV19 and TRBJ2-2, is DGGITQSPKYLFRKEGQNVTLSCEQNLNHDAMYWYRQDPGQGLRLIYYSQIVNDFQKGDIAEGYSVSREKKESFPLTVTSAQKNPTAFYLCASSRTGQTGELFFGEGSRLTVL.

V gene TRBV2 combines with J gene TRBJ1-2; D is unresolved. CDR1 and CDR2 (germline): SNHLY, FYNNEI. The CDR3 is 14 residues long. The V end was cut by 4 bases, the J end by 1 base, with 10 bases between. CDR3 protein: CASSAYLDNYGYTF. DNA of the CDR3: TGTGCCAGCAGTGCCTACCTAGATAACTATGGCTACACCTTC.

This sequence joins TRBV5-8 and TRBJ2-7; 11 bases match TRBD1. In germline, CDR1 is SGHTS, CDR2 YDEGEE. The CDR3 runs 14 residues. The junction had 8 bases not matched to a gene; V was cut back by 8 bases and J by 4 bases. The CDR3 here is CASYRTGGSYEQYF. The CDR3 nucleotides read TGTGCCAGTTACCGGACAGGGGGCAGTTACGAGCAGTACTTC.

The chain has TRBV4-3 and TRBJ2-2, with 7 bases aligning to TRBD1. The CDR3 sequence is 16 residues long. Germline V gene sequence: CDR1 LGHNA, CDR2 YSLEER. V shed 2 bases and J 3 bases; nucleotides not matched to a gene: 6. In DNA, the CDR3 is TGCGCCAGCAGCCAACCCAGGGGGATGGACACCGGGGAGCTGTTTTTT. This translates into CASSQPRGMDTGELFF.

V and J are TRBV6-1 and TRBJ2-1; 10 positions match TRBD1. The CDR3 is 16 residues long. The germline CDR1 and CDR2 sequences are MNHNS and SASEGT. Trimming cost V 4 bases and J 7 bases; bases outside gene matches: 10. The CDR3 loop is CASSVRQGAVVNEQFF. In DNA form, the CDR3 reads TGTGCCAGCAGTGTCCGACAGGGGGCGGTGGTAAATGAGCAGTTCTTC.

This chain uses TRBV5-4 with TRBJ2-5; 9 bases are shared with TRBD1. This CDR3 region has 15 residues. Germline lookup yields CDR1 SGHNT and CDR2 YYREEE (reference sequence). V was pared by 2 bases and J by 3 bases, with 5 bases of the junction left unmatched. The CDR3 coding sequence is TGTGCCAGCAGCTTTTCAAGGACAGGGGAAGAGACCCAGTACTTC. The encoded protein is CASSFSRTGEETQYF.

J is TRBJ2-2 and V is TRBV3-1 (or the pseudogene TRBV3-2); no reliable D call. Germline loops: CDR1 LGHDT, CDR2 YNNKEL (reference sequence). The CDR3 has 12 amino acids. Trimming took 2 bases from V and 4 from J, leaving 2 bases between them. This CDR3 reads CASSQFTGELFF. CDR3 in DNA: TGTGCCAGCAGCCAATTCACCGGGGAGCTGTTTTTT.

V is TRBV6-2 or TRBV6-3 and J is TRBJ2-1; D perhaps matches TRBD2 (5 bases). The CDR3 has 14 amino acids. Germline CDR1 is MNHEY and CDR2 is SVGEGT. V lost 6 bases to trimming and J lost 8 bases, with 17 bases between them. The CDR3 DNA follows: TGTGCCAGCAGCGACAAAGGAGGTGTAGATGAGCAGTTCTTC. As protein: CASSDKGGVDEQFF.

The V call is TRBV12-3 or TRBV12-4, the J call TRBJ1-2; 7 nucleotides line up with TRBD1. After removal of 6 bases from V and 4 bases from J, the junction contained 5 bases not matched to a gene. This CDR3 is 13 amino acids long. CDR3 residues: CASSITGAYGYTF. In nucleotides, the CDR3 is TGTGCCAGCAGCATAACAGGGGCCTATGGCTACACCTTC.

The genes are TRBV11-3 and TRBJ2-1, with 8 nucleotides matching TRBD2. The V and J ends lost 0 bases and 0 bases, in that order; junction bases with no gene match: 7. Germline CDR1 and CDR2: SGHNT and YENEEA. The CDR3 is 18 residues long. CDR3 bases: TGTGCCAGCAGCTTAGATTTGGGGAGCGGGAGCTCCTACAATGAGCAGTTCTTC. This gives the protein CASSLDLGSGSSYNEQFF.

The V gene is TRBV11-3, the J gene TRBJ2-1; D possibly corresponds to TRBD1 (5 bases). Per the germline V gene, CDR1 is SGHNT and CDR2 is YENEEA. V lost 4 bases and J lost 8, with 12 bases in between. CDR3 length: 13 amino acids. This CDR3 is CASSSLGRDEQFF. In DNA form, the CDR3 reads TGTGCCAGCAGCTCCTTGGGCAGGGATGAGCAGTTCTTC.

The chain employs TRBV6-6 and TRBJ1-5; D possibly corresponds to TRBD1 (6 bases). Trimming left V 8 bases short and J 4 bases short, with 21 bases between. The CDR3 covers 16 residues. Germline V CDR1 and CDR2: MNHNY, SVGAGI (reference sequence). This CDR3 reads CASSIRGQSRNQPQHF. CDR3 coding DNA: TGTGCCAGCTCGATCCGGGGACAAAGCCGAAATCAGCCCCAGCATTTT.

The genes are TRBV5-5 and TRBJ1-1; D not certain. The germline gives CDR1 SGHKS, CDR2 YYEKEE (reference sequence). The CDR3 loop spans 14 amino acids. The germline V and J ends were trimmed by 2 bases and 3 bases, with 11 bases remaining between them. The CDR3 DNA reads as TGTGCCAGCAGCTTTGAGCGGCGCCACACTGAAGCTTTCTTT. It encodes CASSFERRHTEAFF.

This chain links TRBV19 with TRBJ1-6, with 7 positions matching TRBD1. In germline, CDR1 is LNHDA, CDR2 SQIVND (reference sequence). The junction had 7 bases not matched to a gene; V was cut back by 3 bases and J by 11 bases. This CDR3 comprises 14 residues. CDR3 protein: CASSIVTGQTPLHF. As DNA, the CDR3 is TGTGCCAGTAGTATCGTTACGGGACAGACACCCCTCCACTTT. Complete variable domain (other parts from reference TRBV19 and TRBJ1-6): DGGITQSPKYLFRKEGQNVTLSCEQNLNHDAMYWYRQDPGQGLRLIYYSQIVNDFQKGDIAEGYSVSREKKESFPLTVTSAQKNPTAFYLCASSIVTGQTPLHFGNGTRLTVT.

V usage is TRBV18 and J usage is TRBJ1-1, with 7 bases fitting TRBD1. The V gene end was trimmed by 4 bases and the J gene end by 2 bases; junction bases not matched to a gene: 7. The germline CDR1 and CDR2 sequences are KGHSH and LQKENI. The CDR3 runs to 15 residues. In nucleotides, the CDR3 is TGTGCCAGCTCACACGGACAGGCCCTTAACACTGAAGCTTTCTTT. Translated: CASSHGQALNTEAFF.

J is TRBJ2-3 and V is TRBV29-1; the match to TRBD2 covers 9 bases. Germline trimming cut 1 base from V and 4 bases from J; bases unmatched to any gene: 12. CDR1 is SQVTM, CDR2 ANQGSEA, per germline. The CDR3 contains 17 residues. The CDR3 bases are TGCAGCGTTGAAGGGGCACCAGCGGGAGGAGTCCCAGATACGCAGTATTTT. Its protein product is CSVEGAPAGGVPDTQYF.

The V call is TRBV6-5, the J call TRBJ2-7, with D possibly matching TRBD1 (5 bases). Per the germline V gene, CDR1 is MNHEY and CDR2 is SVGAGI. This CDR3 is built from 11 residues. V was clipped by 10 bases and J by 3 bases, with 10 bases between them. In DNA form, the CDR3 reads TGTGCCACCTCTCAGGGCTACGAGCAGTACTTC. Protein product: CATSQGYEQYF.

This chain links TRBV28 with TRBJ2-2, with D uncertain. CDR1 and CDR2 (germline): MDHEN, SYDVKM. The V end was cut by 5 bases, the J end by 4 bases, with 5 bases between. This CDR3 is 12 amino acids long. The CDR3, as DNA: TGTGCCAGCAGTGAGAGCACCGGGGAGCTGTTTTTT. Encoded protein: CASSESTGELFF.

This chain joins TRBV30 and TRBJ1-2; D is unclear. The CDR3 is 12 residues long. Germline assignment: CDR1 GTSNPN and CDR2 SVGIG (reference sequence). Trimming took off 1 base at V and 3 bases at J, with 6 bases between the two ends. The CDR3 region has the DNA TGTGCCTGGAGTGAACGGGACTATGGCTACACCTTC. It translates to CAWSERDYGYTF.

The chain employs TRBV2 and TRBJ2-5; D possibly matches TRBD1 or TRBD2 (5 bases each). This CDR3 spans 13 amino acids. Trimming left V 6 bases short and J 4 bases short, with 12 bases between. Germline V lookup: CDR1 SNHLY, CDR2 FYNNEI. The CDR3 DNA reads TGTGCCAGCAGAGATGGGACGCGAGAGACCCAGTACTTC. Translating it yields CASRDGTRETQYF.

This clone was counted a few times. The chain joins TRBV11-2 to TRBJ1-2, with 8 nucleotides matching TRBD1. V lost 4 bases to trimming and J lost 6 bases; unmatched junction nucleotides: 7. CDR1 is SGHAT, CDR2 FQNNGV, per germline. This CDR3 comprises 14 residues. CDR3 residues: CASSSNRGGDGYTF. CDR3 sequence (DNA): TGTGCCAGCAGCTCCAACAGGGGGGGAGATGGCTACACCTTC.